This T cell receptor (beta chain) was identified in a study of graft-versus-host responses after intestinal transplantation. Study-wide context: Multivisceral, liver-intestinal, or isolated intestinal grafts went to recipients. Every recipient had anti-thymocyte globulin induction and about three years of tacrolimus plus steroids.

The table came from immunoSEQ multiplex PCR; TCRdb's copy has only in-frame clones and leaves some out. The data show approximately 90,000 clones, 80% to 85% seen once. Concerning this clone itself: Its target is not known.

The CDR3 loop spans 13 amino acids. Germline loops: CDR1 MNHNS, CDR2 SASEGT. Trimming removed 7 bases at V and 4 bases at J, with 14 bases between. Overall study results and limits: Recipient marrow showed GvH clones, some seen first in ileum or blood. The study associated peak circulating GvH clone levels with early post-transplant HvG declines.

The TCR originated in a human donor who received an intestinal transplant. This chain connects TRBV6-1 to TRBJ2-7, with D possibly being TRBD2 (6 bases). This specimen was unstimulated CD4+ T cells sorted from spleen or lymph node cells, taken before intestinal transplant. CDR3 nucleotide sequence: TGTGCCAGCACAGTCCCGGGGGTGTACGAGCAGTACTTC. Encoded protein: CASTVPGVYEQYF.